This T cell receptor (beta chain) was identified in a study of CD8 T cells in Susac syndrome. The CDR3 sequence is 14 residues long. Germline loops: CDR1 MGHRA, CDR2 YSYEKL. Trimming pared 6 bases from V and 4 bases from J, leaving 15 bases between. Reverse transcription of roughly 0.45 to 1 ug RNA was carried out with random hexamers. MiXCR was run by TCRdb on the immunoSEQ multiplex PCR reads, yielding one entry per CDR3 protein. The sample yields more than 200,000 distinct CDR3 sequences, 80% to 95% seen once. The study used treatment-naive patients who had stable or active relapsing-remitting disease as multiple sclerosis controls. TEMRA cells were FACS-enriched, and CD8+ and CD4+ T cells were isolated negatively.

V gene TRBV4-1 combines with J gene TRBJ1-2; D might be TRBD1 (5 bases). The TCR comes from a human donor with multiple sclerosis. Sequenced material: CD8+ T cells from PBMCs. The CDR3 DNA reads as TGCGCCAGCAGTCACTTGTCCGGGGGCTATGGCTACACCTTC. It translates to CASSHLSGGYGYTF.